This TCR beta chain was documented in a study of blood T cell repertoires in COVID-19. Study in general: From T cells, B-cell-depleted T cells, or PBMCs came the material, which was cDNA or gDNA.

The CDR3 is 15 amino acids. The germline CDR1 and CDR2 sequences are MNHNS and SASEGT. The V and J ends lost 2 bases and 8 bases, in that order; junction bases with no gene match: 5. In the study's own analysis: How many nucleated cells were present was estimated from reference gene primer amplification. Produced via immunoSEQ multiplex PCR; TCRdb's table is partial and in-frame only. V, J and clone size are taken as reported in that table, and D and trimming were inferred from the DNA itself. The table has about 200,000 clones, almost 90% seen once. The origin of this receptor is a young man with active or convalescent COVID-19. Material for sequencing was peripheral blood. This chain connects TRBV6-1 to TRBJ1-6; 8 positions match TRBD1. The CDR3 region has the DNA TGTGCCAGCAGTGAAACGACAGGGGAGTATTCACCCCTCCACTTT. Translating it yields CASSETTGEYSPLHF.